These 30 T cell receptor beta chains were all obtained from the same sample, sequenced in a study of CD8+ T cells in alopecia areata. Following RNA extraction, reverse transcription yielded cDNA that acted as the sequencing template. Only in-frame clones appear in the TCRdb table, and some are missing; sequencing was by immunoSEQ multiplex PCR. The table includes more than 200,000 clones, roughly 69% detected once. The sequencing used CD4+ T cells sorted from blood, collected at week 0. Every receptor here comes from a human donor with alopecia areata.

This rearrangement joins TRBV25-1 to TRBJ2-7; D is unresolved. The V gene lost 6 bases and the J gene lost 5 bases, with 14 bases spanning the gap. The germline CDR1 and CDR2 sequences are MGHDK and SYGVNS. The CDR3 extends over 13 amino acids. The CDR3 region has the DNA TGTGCCAGCAGCATGGTAGGGATTGACGAGCAGTACTTC. Encoded protein: CASSMVGIDEQYF.

This clone was detected only a few times. CDR3 region: CASSLASFLAIDNEQFF. The CDR3 bases are TGTGCCAGCAGCTTGGCCAGCTTCCTAGCGATTGACAATGAGCAGTTCTTC. V is TRBV5-6 and J is TRBJ2-1, with TRBD2 as a possible D gene (6 bases). CDR1 is SGHDT, CDR2 YYEEEE, per germline. Deletions cut 0 bases from V and 5 bases from J, with 18 bases between. The CDR3 contains 17 residues.

V is TRBV29-1 and J is TRBJ2-5; D is perhaps TRBD1 (5 bases). Germline CDR1 reads SQVTM; CDR2 reads ANQGSEA. The CDR3 has 12 amino acids. The germline V and J ends were trimmed by 4 bases and 3 bases, with 9 bases remaining between them. Here the CDR3 DNA reads TGCAGCGTTGTCGGCAGGGAAGAGACCCAGTACTTC. Translation: CSVVGREETQYF. Supplemented by reference TRBV29-1 and TRBJ2-5, the full variable domain reads SAVISQKPSRDICQRGTSLTIQCQVDSQVTMMFWYRQQPGQSLTLIATANQGSEATYESGFVIDKFPISRPNLTFSTLTVSNMSPEDSSIYLCSVVGREETQYFGPGTRLLVL.

The chain recombines TRBV30 with TRBJ1-1; 8 bases match TRBD1. The CDR3 is 15 residues long. In germline, CDR1 is GTSNPN, CDR2 SVGIG (reference sequence). Losses at the gene ends were 3 bases for V and 4 bases for J; bases not matched to a gene: 10. CDR3 DNA: TGTGCCTGGAGACTAATAGGACAGGGACGCACTGAAGCTTTCTTT. Its translation: CAWRLIGQGRTEAFF.

This clone occurred a few times. This sequence joins TRBV5-4 and TRBJ2-1; D might be TRBD2 (8 bases). This CDR3 has 14 residues. Germline CDR1 is SGHNT and CDR2 is YYREEE (reference sequence). Trimming cost V 3 bases and J 7 bases, with 14 bases left between them. The CDR3 reads CASSSVAGQNEQFF. The CDR3 DNA reads as TGTGCCAGCAGCTCGGTAGCGGGACAGAATGAGCAGTTCTTC.

The chain has TRBV9 and TRBJ1-6; D remains ambiguous. CDR1 is SGDLS and CDR2 is YYNGEE in the germline V gene. This CDR3 has 15 amino acids. Between the trimmed V and J ends, which lost 0 bases and 8 bases, there was a span of 12 bases. The CDR3 bases are TGTGCCAGCAGCGTAGGTCCAACGTCAGATTCACCCCTCCACTTT. This sequence encodes CASSVGPTSDSPLHF.

The chain links TRBV7-9 to TRBJ2-3; D may be TRBD1 (6 bases). The germline V gene has CDR1 SEHNR and CDR2 FQNEAQ (reference sequence). The CDR3 runs 16 residues. The germline V and J ends were trimmed by 1 base and 1 base, with 12 bases remaining between them. The CDR3 DNA follows: TGTGCCAGCAGCTTAGGGAGGACAGCACGCACAGATACGCAGTATTTT. Translation gives CASSLGRTARTDTQYF.

The rearrangement joins TRBV15 to TRBJ2-7; D may be TRBD1 (6 bases). The V end lost 4 bases, the J end lost 3 bases, and 10 bases lay between the germline ends. This CDR3 comprises 13 residues. CDR1 is LNHNV and CDR2 is YYDKDF in the germline V gene (reference sequence). The CDR3 sequence: CATSTGAVYEQYF. The DNA for the CDR3 is TGTGCCACCAGCACAGGGGCCGTCTACGAGCAGTACTTC. The whole variable domain, filled in from reference TRBV15 and TRBJ2-7, reads DAMVIQNPRYQVTQFGKPVTLSCSQTLNHNVMYWYQQKSSQAPKLLFHYYDKDFNNEADTPDNFQSRRPNTSFCFLDIRSPGLGDTAMYLCATSTGAVYEQYFGPGTRLTVT.

The V gene is TRBV7-2, the J gene TRBJ2-5; D may match TRBD1 or TRBD2 (6 bases each). Per germline, CDR1 SGHTA and CDR2 FQGNSA. The CDR3 spans 13 residues. With 8 bases removed from V and 4 bases from J, the gap between germline ends came to 14 bases. DNA of the CDR3: TGTGCCAGCGGCCGTGGGGGGCGAGAGACCCAGTACTTC. It translates to CASGRGGRETQYF.

This clone was counted a few times. The chain is built from TRBV29-1 and TRBJ2-1; 8 nucleotides agree with TRBD1. This CDR3 is 13 amino acids long. The trim removed 7 bases at V and 5 bases at J, leaving 7 bases unmatched. Germline V gene sequence: CDR1 SQVTM, CDR2 ANQGSEA. The CDR3 loop reads CSAVRGQNNEQFF. In DNA form, the CDR3 reads TGCAGCGCCGTCAGGGGGCAGAACAATGAGCAGTTCTTC.

CDR3 DNA: TGTGCCAGCAGTGACCCGGGGGTACGAGCTTTCTTT. Translation gives CASSDPGVRAFF. J is TRBJ1-1 and V is TRBV28, with TRBD1 as a possible D gene (5 bases). CDR1 and CDR2 from the germline V gene are MDHEN and SYDVKM. Trimming removed 5 bases from V and 10 bases from J, with 14 bases in between. The CDR3 runs 12 residues.

The chain joins TRBV30 to TRBJ2-1; 9 nucleotides match TRBD2. With V trimmed by 2 bases and J by 8 bases, 10 bases remained unmatched. CDR1 and CDR2 from the germline V gene are GTSNPN and SVGIG (reference sequence). CDR3 size: 15 residues. The CDR3 nucleotides are TGTGCCTGGAGTAGGTTAGCGGGGGCCCGGGATGAGCAGTTCTTC. Encoded protein: CAWSRLAGARDEQFF.

The V gene is TRBV30, the J gene TRBJ1-5, with TRBD1 as a possible D gene (5 bases). Trimming removed 5 bases at V and 3 bases at J, with 8 bases between. The germline CDR1 and CDR2 sequences are GTSNPN and SVGIG (reference sequence). CDR3 length: 12 residues. The CDR3 DNA is TGTGCCTGGGACAGAGACAATCAGCCCCAGCATTTT. It is translated as CAWDRDNQPQHF. The whole variable domain, remainder taken from reference TRBV30 and TRBJ1-5, is SQTIHQWPATLVQPVGSPLSLECTVEGTSNPNLYWYRQAAGRGLQLLFYSVGIGQISSEVPQNLSASRPQDRQFILSSKKLLLSDSGFYLCAWDRDNQPQHFGDGTRLSIL.

About this clone: This sample also contains other DNA sequences that code for the same CDR3. The chain combines TRBV30 with TRBJ2-3; no clear D gene. V was clipped by 0 bases and J by 5 bases, with 6 bases between them. CDR3 size: 12 residues. CDR1 and CDR2 (germline): GTSNPN, SVGIG (reference sequence). CDR3 sequence (DNA): TGTGCCTGGAGTGTCTTGGTAGATACGCAGTATTTT. It yields the protein CAWSVLVDTQYF.

The chain has TRBV29-1 and TRBJ1-2; a weak D match, TRBD1 (5 bases). This CDR3 is built from 13 residues. The germline V gene encodes CDR1 SQVTM and CDR2 ANQGSEA. Trimming shortened V by 5 bases and J by 2 bases, and 12 bases separated the two germline ends. This CDR3 is CSVSTGSNYGYTF. CDR3 DNA sequence: TGCAGCGTTTCCACAGGTTCAAACTATGGCTACACCTTC.

This chain joins TRBV23-1 and TRBJ1-2, with TRBD1 matching over 8 bases. TRBV23-1 is an ORF; its function is uncertain. There are 19 residues in the CDR3. The ends lost 3 bases at V and 0 bases at J; junction bases unmatched: 15. CDR3 protein: CASSHRLRQGKKANYGYTF. CDR3 sequence (DNA): TGCGCCAGCAGTCACCGTCTAAGACAGGGGAAGAAGGCTAACTATGGCTACACCTTC.

This sequence joins TRBV11-2 and TRBJ2-7; a possible D gene is TRBD2 (5 bases). The CDR3 has 16 amino acids. V lost 5 bases to trimming and J lost 1 base, with 18 bases between them. Germline CDR1 is SGHAT and CDR2 is FQNNGV. The CDR3 region is CASSPGRGRASYEQYF. DNA for the CDR3: TGTGCCAGCAGCCCGGGCAGAGGGAGAGCGTCCTACGAGCAGTACTTC.

The V call is TRBV19, the J call TRBJ1-6; 9 bases fit TRBD1. V was clipped by 8 bases and J by 2 bases; unmatched bases: 10. This CDR3 has 17 residues. Germline V gene lookup returns CDR1 LNHDA and CDR2 SQIVND (reference sequence). The CDR3 spells CASQPGQGVTYNSPLHF. The CDR3 region has the DNA TGTGCCAGTCAGCCGGGACAGGGAGTAACCTATAATTCACCCCTCCACTTT.

The chain carries TRBV29-1 and TRBJ2-7; D possibly corresponds to TRBD2 (5 bases). This CDR3 contains 14 residues. Trimming cost V 5 bases and J 0 bases, with 14 bases left between them. CDR1 is SQVTM and CDR2 is ANQGSEA in the germline V gene. The DNA for the CDR3 is TGCAGCGTTCCCGAGCGGACCAGCTCCTACGAGCAGTACTTC. Translation gives CSVPERTSSYEQYF.

The V gene is TRBV19, the J gene TRBJ1-2; D possibly corresponds to TRBD1 (6 bases). V was pared by 4 bases and J by 2 bases, with 14 bases between. Germline V gene data show CDR1 as LNHDA and CDR2 as SQIVND (reference sequence). CDR3 length: 15 amino acids. CDR3: CASSRDRSPNYGYTF. The CDR3 DNA follows: TGTGCCAGTAGTAGAGACAGGAGCCCAAACTATGGCTACACCTTC.

This clone was counted between two and nine times. The V and J genes are TRBV27 and TRBJ1-4; TRBD1 matches at 9 bases. There are 14 residues in the CDR3. Germline values: CDR1 MNHEY, CDR2 SMNVEV (reference sequence). Unmatched junction bases numbered 8, after V lost 5 bases and J lost 10 bases. The CDR3, as DNA: TGTGCCAGCAGTCAGCCGGGACAGGGAGGAAAACTGTTTTTT. This encodes CASSQPGQGGKLFF.

This clone turned up a few times. The chain carries TRBV7-2 and TRBJ1-3; D not certain. Per the germline V gene, CDR1 is SGHTA and CDR2 is FQGNSA. Trimming cost V 5 bases and J 3 bases, with 14 bases left between them. The CDR3 sequence is 15 residues long. CDR3 loop: CASSPPLGFGNTIYF. CDR3 in DNA: TGTGCCAGCAGCCCCCCGTTGGGGTTTGGAAACACCATATATTTT. Based on the CDR3 plus reference TRBV7-2 and TRBJ1-3, the full variable domain is GAGVSQSPSNKVTEKGKDVELRCDPISGHTALYWYRQSLGQGLEFLIYFQGNSAPDKSGLPSDRFSAERTGGSVSTLTIQRTQQEDSAVYLCASSPPLGFGNTIYFGEGSWLTVV.

This clone was seen more than once but under ten times. The same CDR3 can be traced to other DNA sequences in this sample. V gene TRBV29-1 combines with J gene TRBJ2-5, with 7 nucleotides matching TRBD1. V shed 4 bases and J 2 bases; nucleotides not matched to a gene: 4. The CDR3 is 13 amino acids. Germline values: CDR1 SQVTM, CDR2 ANQGSEA. CDR3 coding DNA: TGCAGCGTTGCTGGGACAGCTCAAGAGACCCAGTACTTC. This gives the protein CSVAGTAQETQYF.

The CDR3 DNA follows: TGTGCCTGGGCTGGGAGTAATGAAAAACTGTTTTTT. The encoded protein is CAWAGSNEKLFF. The chain employs TRBV30 and TRBJ1-4; D is uncertain. The germline V gene has CDR1 GTSNPN and CDR2 SVGIG (reference sequence). The CDR3 has 12 amino acids. V lost 5 bases and J 4 bases, leaving 8 bases between the germline ends. The entire variable domain, with the rest obtained from reference TRBV30 and TRBJ1-4, is as follows: SQTIHQWPATLVQPVGSPLSLECTVEGTSNPNLYWYRQAAGRGLQLLFYSVGIGQISSEVPQNLSASRPQDRQFILSSKKLLLSDSGFYLCAWAGSNEKLFFGSGTQLSVL.

The chain links TRBV30 to TRBJ1-4; 8 nucleotides line up with TRBD1. This CDR3 comprises 11 residues. Trimming took 6 bases from V and 13 from J; bases not matched to a gene: 7. The germline CDR1 and CDR2 sequences are GTSNPN and SVGIG (reference sequence). The CDR3 DNA reads as TGTGCCTGCCCTCGACAGGGGATACTGTTTTTT. Protein sequence: CACPRQGILFF.

This clone was counted only a few times. The CDR3 reads CSVAGVGYTF. The CDR3 DNA reads TGCAGCGTTGCAGGGGTTGGCTACACCTTC. The chain couples TRBV29-1 to TRBJ1-2; a weak D match, TRBD1 (6 bases). V dropped 4 bases and J dropped 7 bases, with 7 bases sitting between them. Per germline, CDR1 SQVTM and CDR2 ANQGSEA. CDR3 length equals 10 residues.

The chain has TRBV19 and TRBJ1-5; 8 positions match TRBD1. Trimming took 9 bases from V and 4 from J; bases not matched to a gene: 5. Germline V gene lookup returns CDR1 LNHDA and CDR2 SQIVND (reference sequence). The CDR3 contains 13 residues. This chain's CDR3 is CASQDRGNQPQHF. The CDR3 DNA is TGTGCCAGCCAAGACAGGGGTAATCAGCCCCAGCATTTT.

V and J are TRBV30 and TRBJ2-7; no clear D. Per germline, CDR1 GTSNPN and CDR2 SVGIG (reference sequence). CDR3 size: 12 residues. Trimming took 3 bases from V and 5 from J, leaving 11 bases between them. The CDR3 region has the DNA TGTGCCTGGAGCGCGAGTTATAACGAGCAGTACTTC. Amino acids: CAWSASYNEQYF.

This clone showed up just a few times. V usage is TRBV14 and J usage is TRBJ2-1, with TRBD1 matching over 9 bases. Germline V CDR1 and CDR2: SGHDN, FVKESK. The CDR3 is 16 residues long. V dropped 5 bases and J dropped 2; count of bases not matched to a gene: 7. The CDR3 bases are TGTGCCAGCAGCGCCGGGTACAGGGGGCCCTACAATGAGCAGTTCTTC. Its translation is CASSAGYRGPYNEQFF.

The chain is built from TRBV5-4 and TRBJ2-1; 9 bases are a match to TRBD2. Looked up from germline, CDR1 is SGHNT and CDR2 is YYREEE (reference sequence). This CDR3 comprises 15 residues. Germline trimming cut 4 bases from V and 5 bases from J; bases unmatched to any gene: 7. The CDR3 nucleotides read TGTGCCAGCAGCAGTCCTAGCGGGGAAAACAATGAGCAGTTCTTC. Translated: CASSSPSGENNEQFF.